These 5 T cell receptor beta chains originate from one sample sequenced in a study of breast tumors, draining lymph nodes, adjacent tissues. Axillary draining lymph nodes of breast cancer patients supplied the node samples. One entry per CDR3 protein results from TCRdb running MiXCR on the multiplex PCR reads. The sample lists about 180,000 distinct CDR3 sequences; approximately 33% were seen once. The sample was axillary lymph node tissue. Receptors originate from a female donor with breast cancer. Some clones in this sample may be carry-over from other donors' samples.

This clonotype was detected only a few times. CDR3 nucleotide sequence: TGTGCTAGTGGTTTGACTCCAGGGATCACTGAAGCTTTCTTT. It specifies CASGLTPGITEAFF. The V gene is TRBV12-5, the J gene TRBJ1-1; perhaps TRBD1 as D (5 bases). Germline CDR1 LGHNT, CDR2 FRNRAP. The CDR3 runs 14 residues. The ends were cut back, 2 bases at V and 4 bases at J, with 11 bases in the middle.

At least ten counts were recorded for this clonotype. The chain joins TRBV20-1 to TRBJ1-4, with 8 bases fitting TRBD1. Germline V gene sequence: CDR1 DFQATT, CDR2 SNEGSKA (reference sequence). The trim removed 1 base at V and 0 bases at J, leaving 4 bases unmatched. The CDR3 is 16 amino acids. This CDR3 is CSARGTGLTTNEKLFF. In DNA form, the CDR3 reads TGCAGTGCTAGAGGGACAGGGCTTACAACTAATGAAAAACTGTTTTTT.

The table lists this clonotype with a few counts. This could be a read error, since a much larger clone is one nucleotide away. The V gene is TRBV11-2, the J gene TRBJ2-7, with D tentatively TRBD1 (6 bases). Germline values: CDR1 SGHAT, CDR2 FQNNGV. Trimming cost V 3 bases and J 5 bases, with 17 bases left between them. This CDR3 contains 15 residues. This chain's CDR3 is CASSFQGSALDEQYF. CDR3 bases: TGTGCCAGCAGCTTCCAGGGGTCAGCTCTCGACGAGCAGTACTTC.

Concerning this clonotype itself: It may be a read error: a sequence one base away is much more abundant. The V and J genes are TRBV13 and TRBJ1-2; D possibly corresponds to TRBD1 (5 bases). The CDR3 contains 15 residues. Germline CDR1 reads PRHDT; CDR2 reads FYEKMQ (reference sequence). Trimming stripped 5 bases from V and 3 bases from J, with 16 bases between. CDR3: CASSPPGPRDYGYTF. In nucleotides, the CDR3 is TGTGCCAGCAGCCCTCCAGGCCCCAGGGACTATGGCTACACCTTC.

For this clonotype: A much larger clonotype is one base distant, so this may be a read error. The chain couples TRBV5-7 to TRBJ1-2, with 7 bases identical to TRBD1. TRBV5-7 is filed as an ORF, its function uncertain. This CDR3 has 14 amino acids. Germline trimming cut 2 bases from V and 4 bases from J; bases unmatched to any gene: 5. The CDR3 spells CASSFGTAIYGYTF. The CDR3 DNA is TGTGCCAGCAGCTTCGGGACAGCGATCTATGGCTACACCTTC.